This T cell receptor (beta chain) stems from a study of blood T cell repertoires in COVID-19. Study background: PBMCs, B-cell-depleted T cells, or T cells were the source of the cDNA or gDNA that made up the material.

TCRdb's table, derived via immunoSEQ multiplex PCR, lists solely in-frame clones and lacks some. Here the sample spans more than 300,000 clones, just over 90% being singletons. The CDR3 contains 13 residues. With 5 bases removed from V and 1 base from J, the gap between germline ends came to 8 bases. The germline V gene encodes CDR1 SEHNR and CDR2 FQNEAQ (reference sequence). What was sequenced was PBMCs or T cells enriched from blood (not recorded which). The chain couples TRBV7-9 to TRBJ1-1; D unclear. This TCR came from a woman aged 40 to 50 who had been exposed to COVID-19. The CDR3 reads CASSRRQNTEAFF. The CDR3 DNA is TGTGCCAGCAGCCGCAGACAGAACACTGAAGCTTTCTTT.